These T cell receptor beta chains were read from a single sample in a study of blood T cell repertoires in COVID-19. This table comes from immunoSEQ multiplex PCR, and its TCRdb copy is limited to in-frame clones, with some not included. The sample carries over 90,000 clones, approximately 92% recorded once. The sample taken for sequencing was peripheral blood. Receptors originate from a woman in her forties or fifties with COVID-19, enrolled during active disease. The CDR3 runs from the conserved cysteine through the conserved F or W. The D gene is left open where the match is weak. Clone size appears in some rows only: once, few, many, or a class for an expanded clone.

TRBV2	TRBD1	14	TRBJ1-2	.	CASRGQTSNYGYTF	TGTGCCAGCAGGGGACAGACATCTAACTATGGCTACACCTTC
TRBV4-1	.	14	TRBJ1-1	.	CASSQDRADTEAFF	TGCGCCAGCAGCCAAGACAGGGCGGACACTGAAGCTTTCTTT
TRBV20-1	.	11	TRBJ1-2	.	CSAQFNYGYTF	TGCAGTGCCCAGTTTAACTATGGCTACACCTTC
TRBV30	.	13	TRBJ1-2	.	CAWSVKGTGGYTF	TGTGCCTGGAGTGTAAAGGGAACGGGAGGCTACACCTTC
TRBV19	TRBD1	15	TRBJ1-2	.	CASSPQGKANYGYTF	TGTGCCAGTAGTCCACAGGGGAAGGCGAACTATGGCTACACCTTC
TRBV9	.	15	TRBJ2-7	once	CASSVGRSSSYEQYF	TGTGCCAGCAGCGTAGGGAGATCGAGCTCCTACGAGCAGTACTTC
TRBV30	.	16	TRBJ2-5	.	CAWSVLFGGPQETQYF	TGTGCCTGGAGTGTACTCTTCGGGGGGCCACAAGAGACCCAGTACTTC
TRBV21-1	.	15	TRBJ2-3	.	CASAGRQGAGDTQYF	TGTGCCAGCGCGGGGAGACAGGGGGCCGGGGATACGCAGTATTTT
TRBV6-2/TRBV6-3	.	15	TRBJ2-3	once	CASSLLPGGTDTQYF	TGTGCCAGCAGCCTTCTTCCCGGGGGCACAGATACGCAGTATTTT
TRBV28	.	17	TRBJ1-5	.	CASSDEKTAGSNQPQHF	TGTGCCAGCAGTGACGAAAAAACAGCAGGTAGCAATCAGCCCCAGCATTTT
TRBV7-9	TRBD2	15	TRBJ2-1	once	CASSLLAGTYNEQFF	TGTGCCAGCAGCTTACTAGCGGGGACCTACAATGAGCAGTTCTTC
TRBV7-9	TRBD1	14	TRBJ1-1	.	CASRPGQSNTEAFF	TGTGCCAGCAGACCGGGACAGTCGAACACTGAAGCTTTCTTT
TRBV18	.	16	TRBJ1-1	once	CASSPLTGRGNTEAFF	TGTGCCAGCTCACCGTTGACGGGCCGGGGGAACACTGAAGCTTTCTTT
TRBV30	.	11	TRBJ2-1	.	CAWTAYNEQFF	TGTGCCTGGACAGCCTACAATGAGCAGTTCTTC
TRBV19	.	13	TRBJ1-5	.	CASSIAQGQPQHF	TGTGCCAGTAGTATAGCGCAGGGGCAGCCCCAGCATTTT
TRBV10-3	.	16	TRBJ1-2	.	CAIRTRDTYGNYGYTF	TGTGCCATCAGAACAAGGGACACCTACGGGAACTATGGCTACACCTTC
TRBV6-5	.	14	TRBJ1-1	few	CASSSRQMNTEAFF	TGTGCCAGCAGCTCCCGACAGATGAACACTGAAGCTTTCTTT
TRBV24-1	TRBD1	13	TRBJ1-1	.	CATSDDRGTEAFF	TGTGCCACCAGTGATGACAGGGGCACTGAAGCTTTCTTT
TRBV2	.	15	TRBJ1-2	.	CASSEGVVEVYGYTF	TGTGCCAGCAGTGAAGGGGTTGTTGAGGTATATGGCTACACCTTC
TRBV12-3/TRBV12-4	.	12	TRBJ1-3	.	CASSLIGNTIYF	TGTGCCAGCAGTTTAATAGGAAACACCATATATTTT
TRBV6-6	.	11	TRBJ1-5	.	CATGVSQPQHF	TGTGCCACAGGGGTAAGTCAGCCCCAGCATTTT
TRBV20-1	.	13	TRBJ1-1	.	CSASDVTATEAFF	TGCAGTGCTAGTGACGTGACTGCGACTGAAGCTTTCTTT
TRBV7-6	.	12	TRBJ2-5	.	CASSYAWETQYF	TGTGCCAGCAGCTACGCGTGGGAGACCCAGTACTTC
TRBV5-1	.	13	TRBJ1-1	.	CASTQGSNTEAFF	TGCGCCAGTACTCAGGGGTCGAACACTGAAGCTTTCTTT
TRBV5-6	.	15	TRBJ1-2	.	CASSSMDGTEGGYTF	TGTGCCAGCAGCTCCATGGACGGGACGGAGGGAGGCTACACCTTC
TRBV18	TRBD1	13	TRBJ1-1	.	CASSLDRGTEAFF	TGTGCCAGCTCATTGGACAGGGGAACTGAAGCTTTCTTT
TRBV7-3	TRBD1	15	TRBJ2-3	.	CASSESRGRTDTQYF	TGTGCCAGCAGCGAGAGCAGGGGGCGCACAGATACGCAGTATTTT
TRBV7-2	.	13	TRBJ1-1	.	CASSLKRGAEAFF	TGTGCCAGCAGCTTAAAACGGGGAGCCGAAGCTTTCTTT
TRBV24-1	.	14	TRBJ2-5	.	CATSRGGAEETQYF	TGTGCCACCAGTAGAGGGGGGGCCGAAGAGACCCAGTACTTC
TRBV5-4	.	11	TRBJ1-3	.	CASSLGSAIYF	TGTGCCAGCAGCTTGGGTAGCGCCATATATTTT
TRBV5-5	.	16	TRBJ2-1	.	CASSSIAGQFYNEQFF	TGTGCCAGCAGCTCGATTGCCGGACAGTTCTACAATGAGCAGTTCTTC
TRBV4-3	TRBD1	16	TRBJ2-4	.	CASSQYRGNLKNIQYF	TGCGCCAGCAGCCAGTACAGGGGGAACCTCAAAAACATTCAGTACTTC
TRBV23-1	.	21	TRBJ2-5	.	CASSPRFRSKGVEPTQETQYF	TGCGCCAGCAGTCCCCGTTTTAGGTCTAAAGGGGTCGAGCCAACCCAAGAGACCCAGTACTTC
TRBV7-8	TRBD1	15	TRBJ1-5	once	CASRRTGDSNQPQHF	TGTGCCAGCAGAAGGACAGGGGATAGCAATCAGCCCCAGCATTTT
TRBV5-6	TRBD1	14	TRBJ2-5	.	CASSFQGAVETQYF	TGTGCCAGCAGCTTTCAGGGGGCGGTGGAGACCCAGTACTTC
TRBV10-2	.	12	TRBJ1-2	.	CASSERGYGYTF	TGCGCCAGCAGTGAAAGAGGGTATGGCTACACCTTC
TRBV19	.	16	TRBJ2-3	.	CASSINPGVITDTQYF	TGTGCCAGTAGTATAAACCCGGGTGTGATTACAGATACGCAGTATTTT
TRBV28	.	14	TRBJ1-2	few	CASSRSNGGFRYTF	TGTGCCAGCAGCCGGTCGAATGGAGGTTTCCGCTACACCTTC
TRBV6-2/TRBV6-3	TRBD2	17	TRBJ2-7	.	CASSWTSGGPPTYEQYF	TGTGCCAGCAGTTGGACTAGCGGGGGCCCTCCAACCTACGAGCAGTACTTC
TRBV10-3	.	14	TRBJ1-2	.	CAISPRTENYGYTF	TGTGCCATCAGTCCGCGGACAGAGAACTATGGCTACACCTTC
TRBV29-1	TRBD1	12	TRBJ1-2	.	CSVQGDREGYTF	TGCAGCGTCCAAGGGGACAGGGAAGGCTACACCTTC